The clone carrying this T cell receptor beta chain was seen more than once but under ten times. TCRdb re-called the RT-PCR reads through MiXCR, storing one row per CDR3 protein. This table holds hundreds of thousands of distinct CDR3 sequences, over 9% found once. Unmatched junction bases numbered 11, after V lost 6 bases and J lost 3 bases. The germline V gene encodes CDR1 LGHNA and CDR2 YSLEER. This CDR3 has 17 residues. The data belong to a study of response to subunit inactivated influenza vaccine. These data were also filed under a second study, of T cells expressing NK-cell markers. That work adds: TCR beta cDNA was made by 5'RACE template switching with UMIs. Sorted CD3+CD56+NKG2C+, CD3+CD56+NKG2C- and CD3+CD56-NKG2C+ T cells provided the TCR beta repertoires. HCMV seropositivity marked seven of the eight sequenced donors; one was seronegative. The study found dominant NKG2C+ clonotypes at roughly 1.0-7.0% of CD8+ T cells in roughly six donors. Among several donors, these clonotypes also ranked first in the CD3+CD56-NKG2C+ fraction.

The receptor's source is a man aged 50-60 years who received an inactivated influenza vaccine. The sample was PBMCs from blood, taken on the day of vaccination. The rearrangement links TRBV4-3 to TRBJ2-1, with TRBD1 matching 10 bases. The CDR3 sequence is CASRRTLTGGNYNEQFF. The CDR3 bases are TGCGCCAGCAGACGGACCCTGACAGGGGGCAACTACAATGAGCAGTTCTTC.